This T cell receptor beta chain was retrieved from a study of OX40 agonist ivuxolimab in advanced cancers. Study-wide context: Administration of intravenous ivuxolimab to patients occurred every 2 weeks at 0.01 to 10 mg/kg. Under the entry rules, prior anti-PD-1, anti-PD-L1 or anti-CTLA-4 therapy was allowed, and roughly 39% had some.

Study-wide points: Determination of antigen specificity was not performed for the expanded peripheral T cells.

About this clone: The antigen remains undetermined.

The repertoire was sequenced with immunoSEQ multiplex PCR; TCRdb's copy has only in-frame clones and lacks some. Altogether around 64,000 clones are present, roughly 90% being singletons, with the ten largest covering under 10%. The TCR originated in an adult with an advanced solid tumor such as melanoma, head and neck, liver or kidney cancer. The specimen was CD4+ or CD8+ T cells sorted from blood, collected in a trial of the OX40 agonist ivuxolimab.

The CDR3 protein is CASTGDIPTGELFF. The CDR3 DNA reads TGTGCCAGCACTGGGGACATACCCACCGGGGAGCTGTTTTTT. The V gene is TRBV7-9, the J gene TRBJ2-2; D is perhaps TRBD1 (6 bases). CDR1 is SEHNR, CDR2 FQNEAQ, per germline (reference sequence). This CDR3 is 14 amino acids long. Trimming stripped 7 bases from V and 4 bases from J, with 13 bases between.